Only one count was recorded for the clone carrying this TCR beta chain. A much bigger clone sits one base away, suggesting this may be a read error. RNA was extracted from whole blood without cell sorting, alongside germline DNA. The collection of around 4 milliliters of peripheral blood preceded surgery. This specimen comes from a study of tumor-infiltrating lymphocytes in primary liver carcinoma. V dropped 6 bases and J dropped 5; count of bases not matched to a gene: 17. The CDR3 runs 16 residues. CDR1 and CDR2 from the germline V gene are SGHRS and YFSETQ. Reverse transcription of roughly 470 ng total RNA with a constant-region primer produced TCR beta cDNA. ARM-PCR was slightly modified, and three nested multiplex PCR rounds with it gave rise to the TCR beta libraries. The study ran its first two PCR rounds for around 10 cycles each, using TRBV1-TRBV30 forward primers and a C-beta reverse primer. One entry per CDR3 protein, called by TCRdb with MiXCR from the multiplex PCR reads. Of 300,000 to 400,000 distinct CDR3 sequences in the sample, around 60% were seen once.

The receptor was isolated from a middle-aged man with primary liver carcinoma and hepatitis B virus infection. The rearrangement joins TRBV5-1 to TRBJ2-7; TRBD2 matches 7 bases. Material: peripheral blood. CDR3 in amino acids: CASNTSGGSVRNEQYF. The CDR3 DNA sequence: TGCGCCAGCAATACCTCCGGCGGGAGCGTGCGCAACGAGCAGTACTTC. The variable domain in full, with the rest retrieved from reference TRBV5-1 and TRBJ2-7, is KAGVTQTPRYLIKTRGQQVTLSCSPISGHRSVSWYQQTPGQGLQFLFEYFSETQRNKGNFPGRFSGRQFSNSRSEMNVSTLELGDSALYLCASNTSGGSVRNEQYFGPGTRLTVT.